This is a list of T cell receptor beta chains from one sample in a study of T cells in Graves' hyperthyroidism and ophthalmopathy. TCRdb re-derived calls from the multiplex PCR reads in MiXCR, one entry per CDR3 protein. The table has approximately 720,000 distinct CDR3 sequences, roughly 20% seen once. Sequenced input: blood. Source of these receptors: a woman in her fifties or sixties with Graves' hyperthyroidism that later progressed to Graves' ophthalmopathy. The CDR3 runs from the conserved cysteine through the conserved F or W. Size is omitted from some rows. Given values are once, few, many or a class for expanded clones.

clone_size	v_call	j_call	cdr3_aa
NA	TRBV9	TRBJ1-1	CASSVAGGLDTEAFF
NA	TRBV4-1	TRBJ1-2	CASSQEDRRTVNYGYTF
NA	TRBV27	TRBJ2-1	CASSIGGLAGGYNEQFF
many	TRBV20-1	TRBJ2-1	CSARDSGARNEQFF
NA	TRBV20-1	TRBJ1-5	CSASAPQGHQPQHF
NA	TRBV20-1	TRBJ1-2	CSARVSGADYGYTF
few	TRBV6-1	TRBJ1-2	CASTQTVPANYGYTF
many	TRBV11-1	TRBJ1-2	CASSSSGRPGLGYGYTF
few	TRBV20-1	TRBJ1-2	CSARDNNYGYTF
many	TRBV5-5	TRBJ2-1	CASSLGAGSYNEQFF
many	TRBV20-1	TRBJ2-7	CSASRIYEQYF
NA	TRBV27	TRBJ1-2	CASSLIFGLRQIYYGYTF
NA	TRBV2	TRBJ1-6	CASSVGIYNSPLHF
NA	TRBV12-3/TRBV12-4	TRBJ1-1	CASTWEELYTEAFF
NA	TRBV20-1	TRBJ2-5	CSAGTSWEETQYF
NA	TRBV28	TRBJ1-6	CASRPGGSYNSPLHF
NA	TRBV15	TRBJ2-3	CATNRDSRSTDTQYF
NA	TRBV3-1	TRBJ1-2	CASSQDTGVNYGYTF